Sequencing of this T cell receptor (beta chain) was carried out in a study of CD8 T cells in ankylosing spondylitis. Using quantitative 5'-RACE with molecular barcodes, the authors made TCR beta libraries. TCRdb reanalysed the 5' RACE reads using MiXCR and keeps one entry per CDR3 protein. The table lists some 140,000 distinct CDR3 sequences, 7.3% of them singletons. V lost 1 base to trimming and J lost 7 bases, with 13 bases between them. The CDR3 totals 13 residues. Germline V gives CDR1 GTSNPN, CDR2 SVGIG (reference sequence). This clonotype appeared many times. This chain links TRBV30 with TRBJ1-2; D is unresolved. The sequenced sample was blood, either unsorted or a sorted T cell fraction (not recorded which). The clonotype was recovered from a female donor with ankylosing spondylitis or in good health (not recorded which). CDR3: CAWSDGGLRGYTF. CDR3 bases: TGTGCCTGGAGTGATGGAGGGCTTCGTGGCTACACCTTC. Using reference TRBV30 and TRBJ1-2 for the parts outside the CDR3, the full variable domain is SQTIHQWPATLVQPVGSPLSLECTVEGTSNPNLYWYRQAAGRGLQLLFYSVGIGQISSEVPQNLSASRPQDRQFILSSKKLLLSDSGFYLCAWSDGGLRGYTFGSGTRLTVV.